This T cell receptor beta chain derives from a study of shared clonotypes between healthy human individuals. Data came from immunoSEQ multiplex PCR; TCRdb stores just in-frame clones and leaves some out. The sample lists about 2,500,000 clones, around 90% occurring once. The investigators split CD4+ cells into a CD45RA+ naive subset and a CD45RA-negative memory subset. CDR1 MNHNS and CDR2 SASEGT come from the germline V gene. The CDR3 runs to 14 residues. V was trimmed by 2 bases and J by 3 bases, leaving 10 bases between them. This receptor was taken from a man aged 18 to 29 in good health. The gene calls are TRBV6-1 and TRBJ1-2, with D maybe TRBD1 (5 bases). The sequenced sample was naive CD4+ T cells sorted from blood. Subset indicated: CD45RA+ positively selected. The CDR3 nucleotides are TGTGCCAGCAGTGAATCGGGGGGGTACTATGGCTACACCTTC. It is translated as CASSESGGYYGYTF.